This T cell receptor (beta chain) was sequenced for a study of PD-L1 blockade in urothelial cancer. About the research overall: T cells were recovered from blood samples at a median of around 140,000. Study outcomes and limitations: Having blood TCR clonality under the median before treatment predicted better survival.

Each PCR reaction had synthetic TCR analog templates spiked into it. TCRdb keeps only in-frame clones here, not all; method: immunoSEQ multiplex PCR. Of around 100,000 clones listed, over 80% were seen once; the top ten hold around 0.9%. With 6 bases clipped from V and 0 bases from J, the junction kept 7 bases outside the gene matches. CDR1 is MNHEY and CDR2 is SMNVEV in the germline V gene (reference sequence). The CDR3 covers 17 residues. The study collected 1 to 8 samples per patient, pretreatment and on-treatment. This clone has only one observation. Its antigen remains unidentified. This specimen consisted of PBMCs, obtained around atezolizumab (anti-PD-L1) treatment. This chain joins TRBV27 and TRBJ2-5, with 13 bases that match TRBD2. The source of this sequence is an elderly woman with urothelial cancer. CDR3: CASRRLAGGQYQETQYF. DNA for the CDR3: TGTGCCAGCAGACGACTAGCGGGAGGACAGTACCAAGAGACCCAGTACTTC.